What follows is one T cell receptor beta chain and its context. This sample stems from a study of blood T cell repertoires in COVID-19. On the study more broadly: Collection of acute and convalescent COVID-19 samples took place in the United States, Italy and Spain.

Authors' analysis steps: Amplification from reference gene primers served as the basis for estimated nucleated cell counts. Repertoires were generated with immunoSEQ multiplex PCR, while TCRdb's copy carries only in-frame clones and drops some. That table furnishes V, J and clone size, whereas the DNA furnished D and trimming. The table records 250,000 or so clones, 65% to 85% of them present only once. The CDR3 totals 13 residues. V lost 5 bases to trimming and J lost 4 bases; unmatched junction nucleotides: 5. The germline V gene has CDR1 SNHLY and CDR2 FYNNEI. The sample taken for sequencing was peripheral blood. This chain connects TRBV2 to TRBJ2-7; TRBD2 matches 7 bases. The source of this sequence is a woman between 40 and 50 years old who had recovered from COVID-19. This CDR3 is CASSQDGGYEQYF. The DNA of the CDR3 is TGTGCCAGCAGTCAAGACGGGGGGTACGAGCAGTACTTC.